The 26 T cell receptor beta chains below were found in one sample sequenced in a study of T cells after yellow fever vaccination. TCRdb re-analysed the 5' RACE reads in MiXCR, keeping a single row per CDR3 protein. The sample records approximately 120,000 distinct CDR3 sequences, nearly 7.5% being singletons. Specimen: CD4+ T cells sorted from PBMCs, collected roughly 10 days after the first yellow fever vaccination. These receptors were collected from a man aged 18 to 35 who received the YFV17D yellow fever vaccine.

This clonotype was counted many times. This chain connects TRBV7-7 to TRBJ2-5, with no clear D. From germline, CDR1 is SSHAT and CDR2 FNYEAQ (reference sequence). Deletions cut 1 base from V and 0 bases from J, with 12 bases between. The length of the CDR3 is 16 residues. This CDR3 reads CASSLEGNLYQETQYF. For the CDR3, the DNA is TGTGCCAGCAGCTTAGAAGGGAATCTGTACCAAGAGACCCAGTACTTC.

This clonotype was counted many times. The V gene is TRBV15, the J gene TRBJ2-7; perhaps D is TRBD1 or TRBD2 (5 bases each). Germline lookup yields CDR1 LNHNV and CDR2 YYDKDF (reference sequence). The CDR3 runs to 15 residues. Deletions cut 1 base from V and 1 base from J, with 11 bases between. This CDR3 is CATSRAGQLSYEQYF. CDR3 bases: TGTGCCACCAGCAGAGCGGGGCAGCTGTCCTACGAGCAGTACTTC.

In its sample, this clonotype was seen many times. The chain joins TRBV20-1 to TRBJ2-5; 11 nucleotides line up with TRBD2. The V segment lost 5 bases and the J segment 5 bases; nucleotides outside the gene matches: 10. This CDR3 has 15 residues. The germline V gene encodes CDR1 DFQATT and CDR2 SNEGSKA (reference sequence). CDR3 coding DNA: TGCAGTGCTCACCCACTAGCGGGGGCGAGGGAGACCCAGTACTTC. It is translated as CSAHPLAGARETQYF.

The genes are TRBV2 and TRBJ2-1, with 9 bases aligning to TRBD1. This CDR3 comprises 18 residues. Unmatched junction bases numbered 23, after V lost 11 bases and J lost 6 bases. Germline lookup yields CDR1 SNHLY and CDR2 FYNNEI. The CDR3 sequence: CAFSYWGQGARPGNEQFF. In DNA, the CDR3 is TGTGCCTTCAGTTATTGGGGACAGGGAGCCCGGCCCGGCAATGAGCAGTTCTTC.

This clonotype was counted at least ten times. V is TRBV7-9 and J is TRBJ2-7; the D is unclear. Deletions cut 3 bases from V and 3 bases from J, with 12 bases between. The V gene's germline CDR1 is SEHNR and CDR2 FQNEAQ (reference sequence). CDR3 length: 14 residues. The CDR3 loop reads CASSLDRNSYEQYF. The CDR3 coding sequence is TGTGCCAGCAGCTTGGACCGTAATAGCTACGAGCAGTACTTC.

This clonotype was seen at least ten times. Here the CDR3 reads CASSPGSGENIQYF. CDR3 DNA sequence: TGTGCCAGCTCACCGGGGTCAGGCGAAAACATTCAGTACTTC. J is TRBJ2-4 and V is TRBV18, with D hard to call. The germline V gene has CDR1 KGHSH and CDR2 LQKENI. V shed 3 bases and J shed 5 bases, with 11 bases lying between them. The CDR3 runs 14 residues.

This clonotype was counted ten times or more. This CDR3 is CASSPGQTSTDTQYF. The CDR3, as DNA: TGCGCCAGCAGTCCCGGGCAAACGAGCACAGATACGCAGTATTTT. The chain uses TRBV5-1 and TRBJ2-3; no firm D call. Germline V gives CDR1 SGHRS, CDR2 YFSETQ. Trimming took off 5 bases at V and 0 bases at J, with 13 bases between the two ends. This CDR3 spans 15 amino acids.

In its sample, this clonotype was seen many times. The chain carries TRBV3-1 and TRBJ2-7; 10 nucleotides line up with TRBD1. The V gene's germline CDR1 is LGHDT and CDR2 YNNKEL (reference sequence). The V and J ends lost 5 bases and 5 bases, in that order; junction bases with no gene match: 6. The CDR3 is made up of 14 amino acids. CDR3 amino acids: CASSYRQGADEQYF. The CDR3 DNA reads TGTGCCAGCAGCTACCGACAGGGGGCCGACGAGCAGTACTTC.

This clonotype was detected ten times or more. The genes are TRBV11-2 and TRBJ2-7; possibly TRBD1 for D (7 bases). V lost 5 bases, J lost 3 bases, and 14 bases lay in between. Germline-derived CDR1 and CDR2 are SGHAT and FQNNGV. The CDR3 is made up of 14 amino acids. The CDR3 spells CASSGGGMFYEQYF. Here the CDR3 DNA reads TGTGCCAGCAGCGGAGGGGGCATGTTCTACGAGCAGTACTTC.

This clonotype came up a few times. In DNA form, the CDR3 reads TGTGCCAGCAGCCAAGATCCCGCCCCAGATACGCAGTATTTT. Protein sequence: CASSQDPAPDTQYF. V gene TRBV4-2 combines with J gene TRBJ2-3; D remains ambiguous. This CDR3 has 14 amino acids. Between the trimmed V and J ends, which lost 0 bases and 4 bases, there was a span of 8 bases. The germline V gene encodes CDR1 LGHNA and CDR2 YNFKEQ.

The chain recombines TRBV7-2 with TRBJ1-6; tentative D call: TRBD1 (6 bases). CDR3 length: 16 amino acids. V was trimmed by 2 bases and J by 4 bases, leaving 12 bases between them. Germline CDR1 and CDR2: SGHTA and FQGNSA. The DNA of the CDR3 is TGTGCCAGCAGCTTATCAGGACAGTTTTATAATTCACCCCTCCACTTT. Protein product: CASSLSGQFYNSPLHF.

Regarding this clonotype: Relative to the germline gene, one junction end is altered; a read error may explain this. V gene TRBV18 combines with J gene TRBJ2-5; D uncertain. The CDR3 runs 11 residues. Germline V gene lookup returns CDR1 KGHSH and CDR2 LQKENI. The CDR3 DNA follows: TGTGCCCGCTCACCATGGGAGACCCAGTACTTC. Amino acid sequence: CARSPWETQYF.

This clonotype occurred many times. The rearrangement joins TRBV5-1 to TRBJ2-4; tentative D call: TRBD2 (7 bases). Germline-derived CDR1 and CDR2 are SGHRS and YFSETQ. The CDR3 is 15 residues long. With 4 bases removed from V and 3 bases from J, the gap between germline ends came to 14 bases. CDR3 in DNA: TGCGCCAGCAGCGGGAGGGGGTACGACAAAAACATTCAGTACTTC. Its protein is CASSGRGYDKNIQYF.

This clonotype was observed many times. V usage is TRBV7-8 and J usage is TRBJ2-7; D might be TRBD2 (5 bases). V was shortened by 0 bases and J by 9 bases, with 15 bases between the two germline ends. The CDR3 runs to 14 residues. From germline, CDR1 is SGHVS and CDR2 FQNEAQ. The CDR3 DNA reads TGTGCCAGCAGCTTAGCGGACGGGGTAGGGAGGCAGTACGTC. It is translated as CASSLADGVGRQYV.

This clonotype was found many times. CDR3 DNA sequence: TGTGCCAGCACTGCAGCAGGGATTAACACTGAAGCTTTCTTT. Protein product: CASTAAGINTEAFF. The chain combines TRBV7-2 with TRBJ1-1; perhaps TRBD1 as D (5 bases). Trimming stripped 7 bases from V and 2 bases from J, with 14 bases between. There are 14 residues in the CDR3. Germline CDR1 reads SGHTA; CDR2 reads FQGNSA.

In this sample, this clonotype turned up many times. This chain joins TRBV6-2 or TRBV6-3 and TRBJ2-3, with TRBD2 matching over 7 bases. Germline V CDR1 and CDR2: MNHEY, SVGEGT. The junction had 5 bases not matched to a gene; V was cut back by 0 bases and J by 14 bases. The CDR3 covers 12 residues. This CDR3 reads CASSYSRLARYF. Written as DNA, the CDR3 is TGTGCCAGCAGTTACTCCCGACTAGCCCGGTATTTT.

This clonotype came up many times. CDR3 amino acids: CASSRQGAYTEAFF. The DNA of the CDR3 is TGTGCCAGCAGCAGACAGGGGGCCTACACTGAAGCTTTCTTT. J is TRBJ1-1 and V is TRBV12-3 or TRBV12-4; TRBD1 aligns across 10 bases. After removal of 6 bases from V and 3 bases from J, the junction contained 4 bases not matched to a gene. The CDR3 has 14 residues.

This clonotype was counted many times. The CDR3: CASSLGEGAYTGELFF. The CDR3 DNA reads TGCGCCAGCAGCTTGGGCGAAGGGGCCTACACCGGGGAGCTGTTTTTT. This chain joins TRBV5-1 and TRBJ2-2, with a tentative D call TRBD1 (5 bases). CDR1 is SGHRS and CDR2 is YFSETQ in the germline V gene. This CDR3 has 16 residues. V lost 0 bases and J lost 3, with 12 bases in between.

The chain joins TRBV27 to TRBJ2-6; no clear D gene. Trimming stripped 5 bases from V and 5 bases from J, with 10 bases between. This CDR3 comprises 14 residues. Germline assignment: CDR1 MNHEY and CDR2 SMNVEV (reference sequence). The DNA of the CDR3 is TGTGCCAGCAGTCCAACTTCGAGGGCCAACGTCCTGACTTTC. This translates into CASSPTSRANVLTF.

Ten or more counts support this clonotype. The chain joins TRBV4-1 to TRBJ1-6, with 10 bases fitting TRBD1. V was clipped by 0 bases and J by 9 bases; unmatched bases: 5. CDR3 length: 16 amino acids. Germline V gene data show CDR1 as MGHRA and CDR2 as YSYEKL. The CDR3 coding sequence is TGCGCCAGCAGCCAAGATGGACAGGGGGGGTTTTCACCCCTCCACTTT. Translated: CASSQDGQGGFSPLHF.

This clonotype appeared many times. One end of the junction varies from germline; a read error may be responsible. J is TRBJ2-3 and V is TRBV5-1; 8 bases are a match to TRBD1. The germline CDR1 and CDR2 sequences are SGHRS and YFSETQ. This CDR3 is 14 amino acids long. DNA for the CDR3: TGCGCCAGCAGTTTGGGACAGGCCAGCGATACGCAGTATTTT. Encoded protein: CASSLGQASDTQYF.

This clonotype has only a few counts. The V gene is TRBV7-2, the J gene TRBJ2-1; 9 bases align to TRBD2. This CDR3 is built from 16 residues. V shed 5 bases, J shed 4 bases, and the junction held 9 bases outside the gene matches. CDR1 is SGHTA, CDR2 FQGNSA, per germline. The CDR3, as DNA: TGTGCCAGCAGCCGCGGGGGGGCACCACCATACAATGAGCAGTTCTTC. This translates into CASSRGGAPPYNEQFF.

This clonotype was counted many times. The chain has TRBV7-9 and TRBJ1-4, with D maybe TRBD1 (5 bases). Per germline, CDR1 SEHNR and CDR2 FQNEAQ (reference sequence). The CDR3 totals 15 residues. Trimming shortened V by 1 base and J by 2 bases, and 8 bases separated the two germline ends. The CDR3 sequence is CASSLVRDTNEKLFF. CDR3 nucleotide sequence: TGTGCCAGCAGCTTAGTAAGGGACACTAATGAAAAACTGTTTTTT. Looking up the rest from reference TRBV7-9 and TRBJ1-4 gives the full variable domain: DTGVSQNPRHKITKRGQNVTFRCDPISEHNRLYWYRQTLGQGPEFLTYFQNEAQLEKSRLLSDRFSAERPKGSFSTLEIQRTEQGDSAMYLCASSLVRDTNEKLFFGSGTQLSVL.

This clonotype occurred many times. The genes are TRBV5-1 and TRBJ2-5; TRBD2 might be the D (6 bases). The V gene's germline CDR1 is SGHRS and CDR2 YFSETQ. This CDR3 is built from 16 residues. V lost 4 bases and J 2 bases, leaving 18 bases between the germline ends. The CDR3 protein is CASSGGNTGLQETQYF. Written as DNA, the CDR3 is TGCGCCAGCAGCGGGGGGAATACAGGACTGCAAGAGACCCAGTACTTC.

In this sample, this clonotype turned up many times. CDR3: CSAAGTQNQPQHF. DNA for the CDR3: TGCAGTGCCGCCGGGACACAGAATCAGCCCCAGCATTTT. The genes are TRBV20-1 and TRBJ1-5; TRBD1 is a possible D gene (6 bases). V was cut by 6 bases and J by 4 bases, with 13 bases left in between. Germline V gene sequence: CDR1 DFQATT, CDR2 SNEGSKA (reference sequence). The CDR3 runs 13 residues.

This clonotype was seen a few times. The V and J genes are TRBV4-1 and TRBJ2-1; D may be TRBD1 (6 bases). V lost 6 bases to trimming and J lost 13 bases, with 16 bases between them. The CDR3 totals 12 residues. CDR1 is MGHRA, CDR2 YSYEKL, per germline. The CDR3 coding sequence is TGCGCCAGCAGGGAGGCACCGGGACAACAGTTCTTC. The encoded protein is CASREAPGQQFF.